This T cell receptor (beta chain) is from a study of T cell repertoires and leukemia-associated antigens. Overall study context: Effective reads per sample ranged from roughly 3.3 to 5.5 million.

In TCRdb, the 5' RACE reads were re-called with MiXCR into one record per CDR3 protein. The sample has more than 12,000 distinct CDR3 sequences, about 40% seen once. There are a few counts of this clonotype. The antigen remains unidentified. This CDR3 region has 15 residues. V was clipped by 5 bases and J by 6 bases, with 17 bases between them. Germline-derived CDR1 and CDR2 are SGHVS and FQNEAQ. The V call is TRBV7-8, the J call TRBJ2-1; D could derive from TRBD1 or TRBD2 (5 bases each). This receptor was identified in a female donor in good health. The sample consisted of CD3+ T cells sorted from blood and cultured. The CDR3 protein is CASSPPSWGCNEQFF. The CDR3 coding sequence is TGTGCCAGCAGCCCTCCCAGTTGGGGGTGCAATGAGCAGTTCTTC.